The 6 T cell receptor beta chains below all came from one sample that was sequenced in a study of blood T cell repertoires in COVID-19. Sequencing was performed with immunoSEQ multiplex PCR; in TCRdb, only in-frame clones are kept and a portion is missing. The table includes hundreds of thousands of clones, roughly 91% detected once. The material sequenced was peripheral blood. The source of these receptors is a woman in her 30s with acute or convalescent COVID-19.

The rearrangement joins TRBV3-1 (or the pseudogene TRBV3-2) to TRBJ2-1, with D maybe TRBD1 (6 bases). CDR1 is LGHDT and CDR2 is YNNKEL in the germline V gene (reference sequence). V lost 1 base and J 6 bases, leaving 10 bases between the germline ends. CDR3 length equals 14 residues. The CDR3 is CASSQAQQGNEQFF. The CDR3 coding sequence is TGTGCCAGCAGCCAAGCACAACAGGGCAATGAGCAGTTCTTC.

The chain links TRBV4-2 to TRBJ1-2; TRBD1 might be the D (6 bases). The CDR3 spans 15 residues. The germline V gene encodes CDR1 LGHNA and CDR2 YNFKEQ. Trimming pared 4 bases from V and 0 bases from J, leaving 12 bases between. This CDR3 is CASSLTGQTNYGYTF. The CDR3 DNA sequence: TGTGCCAGCAGCCTGACAGGACAGACTAACTATGGCTACACCTTC.

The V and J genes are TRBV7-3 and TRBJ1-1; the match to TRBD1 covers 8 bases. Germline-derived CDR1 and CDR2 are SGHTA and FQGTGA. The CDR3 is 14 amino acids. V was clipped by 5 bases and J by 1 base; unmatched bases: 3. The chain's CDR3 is CASSPGQANTEAFF. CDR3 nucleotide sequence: TGTGCCAGCAGCCCGGGACAGGCGAACACTGAAGCTTTCTTT.

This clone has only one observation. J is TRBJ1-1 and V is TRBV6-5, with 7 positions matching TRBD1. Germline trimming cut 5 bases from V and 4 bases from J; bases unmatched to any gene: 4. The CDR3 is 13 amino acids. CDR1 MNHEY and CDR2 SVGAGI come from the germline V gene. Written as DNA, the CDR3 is TGTGCCAGCAGTCTGACAGGGACCACTGAAGCTTTCTTT. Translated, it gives CASSLTGTTEAFF.

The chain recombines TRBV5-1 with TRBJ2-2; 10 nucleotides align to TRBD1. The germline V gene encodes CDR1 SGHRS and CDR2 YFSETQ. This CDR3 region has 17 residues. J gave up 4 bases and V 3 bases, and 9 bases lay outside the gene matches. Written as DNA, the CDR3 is TGCGCCAGCAGCTCCCGACAGGACAGGGGGGTCACCGGGGAGCTGTTTTTT. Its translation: CASSSRQDRGVTGELFF. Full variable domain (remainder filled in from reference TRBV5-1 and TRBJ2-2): KAGVTQTPRYLIKTRGQQVTLSCSPISGHRSVSWYQQTPGQGLQFLFEYFSETQRNKGNFPGRFSGRQFSNSRSEMNVSTLELGDSALYLCASSSRQDRGVTGELFFGEGSRLTVL.

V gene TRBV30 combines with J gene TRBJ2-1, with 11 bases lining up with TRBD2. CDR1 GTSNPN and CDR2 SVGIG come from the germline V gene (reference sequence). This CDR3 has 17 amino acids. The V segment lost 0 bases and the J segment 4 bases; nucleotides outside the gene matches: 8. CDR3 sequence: CAWSVWRTSGSYNEQFF. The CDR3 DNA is TGTGCCTGGAGTGTATGGAGGACTAGCGGGTCGTACAATGAGCAGTTCTTC.